The clone carrying this TCR beta chain has a handful of counts. Antigen: not known. The V and J ends lost 4 bases and 5 bases respectively, with 10 bases between them. Germline V lookup: CDR1 SGHRS, CDR2 YFSETQ. This CDR3 is 13 amino acids long. Template switching by 5'RACE produced TCR cDNA, adding a universal primer site and UMIs. TCRdb itself ran the 5' RACE reads through MiXCR, one entry per CDR3 protein. There are about 260,000 distinct CDR3 sequences in the sample; around 5.3% occur only once, and under 3.5% lies in the top ten. The data stem from a study of T cells after yellow fever vaccination. Findings of the study overall: Clonotypes shared by both compartments, CD4 and CD8, made up a small share. After the booster, approximately 95% of CD4 and just over 85% of CD8 primary-response clones were re-detected.

The V call is TRBV5-1, the J call TRBJ2-1; TRBD1 is a possible D gene (5 bases). Sequences were derived from CD4+ T cells sorted from PBMCs, sampled on the day of the yellow fever booster vaccination. This TCR came from a man younger than 35 who received the YFV17D yellow fever vaccine. CDR3: CASSDLGDNEQFF. CDR3 DNA sequence: TGCGCCAGCAGCGACCTAGGGGACAATGAGCAGTTCTTC.